This is a list of T cell receptor beta chains from one sample in a study of T cells in localized non-small cell lung cancer. Generated by immunoSEQ multiplex PCR, the TCRdb table keeps only in-frame clones and is missing some. This sample has 55,000 to 65,000 clones; 70% to 90% occur once, and the top ten carry roughly 21%. Specimen: peripheral blood, collected before any cancer treatment. These receptors were collected from a man aged 35-75 years with stage I squamous cell lung carcinoma. Both conserved end residues are part of each CDR3. Fields, in order: J gene, V gene, CDR3 protein.

TRBJ2-4	TRBV7-9	CASSLEGGGHSSPNIQYF
TRBJ1-5	TRBV5-1	CASSVGQGSQPQHF
TRBJ2-1	TRBV7-2	CASSLWGYNEQFF
TRBJ2-1	TRBV11-1	CASSYGLAGGVEQFF
TRBJ2-1	TRBV5-6	CASSQGRYGEQFF
TRBJ2-7	TRBV6-1	CASRWTSGYEQYF
TRBJ2-5	TRBV6-5	CATRTSGRETQYF
TRBJ1-2	TRBV25-1	CASSNPGYGYTF
TRBJ2-1	TRBV4-3	CASSQEASVNEQFF
TRBJ2-3	TRBV28	CASGTTLSDTQYF
TRBJ1-5	TRBV6-6	CASSIQGNNQPQHF
TRBJ1-1	TRBV30	CAWSAGTANTEAFF
TRBJ2-3	TRBV27	CASSSQGLQYF
TRBJ2-1	TRBV9	CASSVAGDNEQFF
TRBJ1-4	TRBV28	CASSSRTRLTSTNEKLFF
TRBJ2-7	TRBV6-1	CASSETIEQRVYF
TRBJ2-1	TRBV7-5	CASSHGFGEQFF
TRBJ2-3	TRBV6-6	CASSWTGDTQYF
TRBJ2-3	TRBV5-6	CASSLPHRGLTDTQYF
TRBJ1-2	TRBV2	CASDDPRGYTF
TRBJ2-5	TRBV5-4	CASSLETAGLSEQYF
TRBJ1-1	TRBV6-5	CASGQNTEAFF
TRBJ2-6	TRBV5-1	CASAPAGANVLTF
TRBJ2-1	TRBV7-9	CASSLAWSGVIDEQFF
TRBJ2-2	TRBV6-5	CASSYSPPRHTGELFF
TRBJ2-3	TRBV12-2	CASRLPAETTDTQYF
TRBJ2-1	TRBV7-2	CASSLYADSYNEQFF
TRBJ2-5	TRBV7-9	CASSLAGERTGEQYF
TRBJ1-1	TRBV28	CASSFYGAGTEAFF
TRBJ2-7	TRBV27	CASSLSAVGSYEQYF
TRBJ1-2	TRBV6-5	CASRKIANYGYTF
TRBJ2-1	TRBV29-1	CSVGREGREQFF
TRBJ2-7	TRBV7-3	CASSLEADYEQYF
TRBJ2-1	TRBV14	CASSQDPRTGYNEQFF
TRBJ1-5	TRBV7-8	CASSLAGIGVNQPQHF
TRBJ2-7	TRBV30	CAWSKGLAGLYEQYF
TRBJ2-1	TRBV9	CASSVGGGQENEQFF
TRBJ2-7	TRBV9	CASSVGTSSSYEQYF